This TCR beta chain is from a study of blood T cell repertoires in COVID-19. Study summary: Collection of acute and convalescent COVID-19 samples took place in the United States, Italy and Spain. The analysed material was cDNA or gDNA that came from T cells, B-cell-depleted T cells, or PBMCs.

As processed by the authors: Researchers report that nucleated cell counts were estimated from reference gene primer amplification. TCRdb keeps only in-frame clones here, not all; method: immunoSEQ multiplex PCR. The V and J calls and clone size come from that table; D and trimming were worked out from the DNA. Among under 75,000 clones listed, around 90% were seen once. Per the germline V gene, CDR1 is SGHNT and CDR2 is YENEEA. The CDR3 spans 15 residues. Trimming shortened V by 4 bases and J by 7 bases, and 17 bases separated the two germline ends. This chain connects TRBV11-3 to TRBJ2-1; D might be TRBD1 (6 bases). The receptor comes from a man aged 45 to 65 with active COVID-19. Sequencing input: peripheral blood. The CDR3 region has the DNA TGTGCCAGCAGCTCGCTGGGGGCTAGCATGAATGAGCAGTTCTTC. Its protein product is CASSSLGASMNEQFF.